This T cell receptor (beta chain) is from a study of T-cell reconstitution after alpha-beta-depleted transplantation in children. As it was prepared, the TCRbeta library received unique molecular identifiers. One entry per CDR3 protein results from TCRdb running MiXCR on the PCR reads. The sample carries hundreds of thousands of distinct CDR3 sequences, 13% recorded once. Germline lookup yields CDR1 SGHTA and CDR2 FQGTGA. The CDR3 covers 11 residues. General study points: In patients about two months after transplant, alpha-beta T cells reportedly arose from several hundred expanded graft clones. Surviving recipient T cells and thymic progenitors accounted for the high day-60 TCRbeta diversity observed in some patients. A year post-transplant, T-cell counts and diversity derived mostly from newly produced T cells.

This clonotype was seen ten or more times. Antigen unknown. Sequence at one end of the junction differs from germline and may be a read error. V and J are TRBV7-3 and TRBJ2-1, with a tentative D call TRBD1 (6 bases). This TCR was recovered from a male patient aged 10 to 17 who had a stem cell transplant for acute myeloid leukemia, so the T cells may come from the graft donor. Material: PBMCs, mostly from graft donor cells, obtained 360 days after TCRalphabeta/CD19-depleted stem cell transplant. CDR3 in amino acids: CASSSGPQGLF. CDR3 in DNA: TGTGCCAGCAGCTCGGGACCCCAGGGGCTCTTC.